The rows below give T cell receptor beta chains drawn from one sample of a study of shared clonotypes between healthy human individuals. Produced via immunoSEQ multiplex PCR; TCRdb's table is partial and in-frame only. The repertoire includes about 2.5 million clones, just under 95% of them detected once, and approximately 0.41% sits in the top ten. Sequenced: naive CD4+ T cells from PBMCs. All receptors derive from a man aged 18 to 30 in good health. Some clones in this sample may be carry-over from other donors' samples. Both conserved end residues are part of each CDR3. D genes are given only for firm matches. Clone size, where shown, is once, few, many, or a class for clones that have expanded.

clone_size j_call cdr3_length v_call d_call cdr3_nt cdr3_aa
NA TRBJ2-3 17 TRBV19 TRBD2 TGTGCCAGTAGTGCTGGTTGGACTAGCGGGAGTACAGATACGCAGTATTTT CASSAGWTSGSTDTQYF
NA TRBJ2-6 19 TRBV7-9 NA TGTGCCAGCGCCCGGGGGGCGGCCAGGGGCTACTCTGGGGCCAACGTCCTGACTTTC CASARGAARGYSGANVLTF
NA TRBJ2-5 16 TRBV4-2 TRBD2 TGTGCCAGCAGCCAAGTAGCGGGAGGGCCGGCGGAGACCCAGTACTTC CASSQVAGGPAETQYF
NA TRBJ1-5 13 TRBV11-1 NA TGTGCCAGCAGCCCTGAGAGCAATCAGCCCCAGCATTTT CASSPESNQPQHF
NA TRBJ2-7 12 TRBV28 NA TGTGCCAGCAGTTTAAGTTACAACGAGCAGTACTTC CASSLSYNEQYF
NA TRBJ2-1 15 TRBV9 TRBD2 TGTGCCAGCAGCTCCGGACTAGCGGGAGACAATGAGCAGTTCTTC CASSSGLAGDNEQFF
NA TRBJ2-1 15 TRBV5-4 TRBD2 TGTGCCAGCAGCCCAAGACTAGCGGGAGGCAATGAGCAGTTCTTC CASSPRLAGGNEQFF
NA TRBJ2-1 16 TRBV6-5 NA TGTGCCAGCAGTTACTTCCCTTCAAGCTCCTACAATGAGCAGTTCTTC CASSYFPSSSYNEQFF
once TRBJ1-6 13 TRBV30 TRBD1 TGTGCCGGGGGGACAGCGACGAATTCACCCCTCCACTTT CAGGTATNSPLHF
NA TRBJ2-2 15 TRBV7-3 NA TGTGCCAGCAGCTTAACGATGAGGGTTGGCGGGGAGCTGTTTTTT CASSLTMRVGGELFF
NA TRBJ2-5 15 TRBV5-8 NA TGTGCCAGCAGCTTGCAGTCCCAGGTTCAAGAGACCCAGTACTTC CASSLQSQVQETQYF
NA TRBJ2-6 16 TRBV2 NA TGTGCCAGCACCCGGTGGGGCCCCTCTGGGGCCAACGTCCTGACTTTC CASTRWGPSGANVLTF
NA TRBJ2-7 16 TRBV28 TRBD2 TGTGCCAGCAGTTTCTCGGGAGGGCCTGTCGCCTACGAGCAGTACTTC CASSFSGGPVAYEQYF